This is a list of T cell receptor beta chains from one sample in a study of T-cell memory formation after mild COVID-19. TCRdb itself ran the 5' RACE reads through MiXCR, one entry per CDR3 protein. This sample has fewer than 140,000 distinct CDR3 sequences, with over 10% found just once. The sample comprised PBMCs or a T cell subset sorted from them (not recorded which). The origin of the receptors is an adult woman who had mild COVID-19 (a few samples of this study predate the infection). Cell type and time point are not known. Both conserved end residues are part of each CDR3. A D gene is named only where the DNA matches it firmly. Expanded clones are given a class, and other clones once, few, many or no size at all.

TRBV16	TRBJ2-7	TRBD2	few	CASTRTSGRGSSYEQYF	TGTGCCAGCACCCGGACTAGCGGGAGGGGAAGCTCCTACGAGCAGTACTTC
TRBV7-3	TRBJ1-2	.	.	CASNGPYYGYTF	TGTGCCAGCAACGGACCCTACTATGGCTACACCTTC
TRBV9	TRBJ2-7	.	few	CASSPGGGHEQYF	TGTGCCAGCAGCCCAGGTGGGGGGCACGAGCAGTACTTC
TRBV12-3/TRBV12-4	TRBJ1-1	.	few	CASSLADWSTEAFF	TGTGCCAGCAGTTTAGCGGATTGGAGCACTGAAGCTTTCTTT
TRBV20-1	TRBJ2-7	.	.	CSAWTADGGEQYF	TGCAGTGCTTGGACAGCCGATGGGGGGGAGCAGTACTTC
TRBV20-1	TRBJ2-1	.	few	CSARGVGNYNEQFF	TGCAGTGCTAGAGGGGTAGGGAACTACAATGAGCAGTTCTTC
TRBV2	TRBJ2-3	.	.	CASSEADSLTDTQYF	TGTGCCAGCAGTGAAGCGGACTCTCTCACAGATACGCAGTATTTT
TRBV29-1	TRBJ2-1	.	.	CSVEVTLSREQFF	TGCAGCGTTGAAGTGACGCTTTCCCGGGAGCAGTTCTTC
TRBV4-3	TRBJ2-7	TRBD2	.	CASSQGLADYYEQYF	TGCGCCAGCAGCCAAGGACTAGCGGACTACTACGAGCAGTACTTC
TRBV9	TRBJ2-1	.	.	CASSVGGRELNNEQFF	TGTGCCAGCAGCGTAGGGGGTCGGGAGCTCAACAATGAGCAGTTCTTC
TRBV5-6	TRBJ1-2	.	.	CASSFTGSERGYTF	TGTGCCAGCAGCTTTACAGGGTCCGAGAGAGGCTACACCTTC
TRBV9	TRBJ2-7	TRBD1	.	CASSTGTDYEQYF	TGTGCCAGCAGCACCGGGACAGACTACGAGCAGTACTTC
TRBV4-3	TRBJ2-7	.	.	CASSQGRVVTYEQYF	TGCGCCAGCAGCCAAGGCAGGGTGGTAACCTACGAGCAGTACTTC
TRBV30	TRBJ1-1	.	.	CAWSAPYSGGAFF	TGTGCCTGGAGTGCACCTTATAGTGGAGGAGCTTTCTTT
TRBV4-1	TRBJ2-7	.	many	CASSPGSTGYYEQYF	TGCGCCAGCAGCCCGGGGTCGACTGGCTACTACGAGCAGTACTTC
TRBV28	TRBJ2-7	.	few	CASSDRDPYEQYF	TGTGCCAGCTCCGACCGGGATCCCTACGAGCAGTACTTC
TRBV7-2	TRBJ2-7	.	few	CASSLYLSLGQGSFEQYF	TGTGCCAGCAGCTTATACCTAAGCCTGGGCCAGGGGAGTTTCGAGCAGTACTTC
TRBV7-2	TRBJ2-4	TRBD2	few	CASSLEGTEFSGGLSKNIQYF	TGTGCCAGCAGCTTAGAGGGGACAGAGTTTAGCGGGGGGTTGTCCAAAAACATTCAGTACTTC
TRBV5-1	TRBJ1-2	.	few	CASSSRDIGASDYGYTF	TGCGCCAGCAGCTCCCGGGACATCGGGGCGTCAGACTATGGCTACACCTTC
TRBV12-3/TRBV12-4	TRBJ2-2	.	few	CASSLAAPAGELFF	TGTGCCAGCAGTTTAGCGGCTCCGGCCGGGGAGCTGTTTTTT
TRBV12-3/TRBV12-4	TRBJ2-1	TRBD2	.	CASSLWGGEGNEQFF	TGTGCCAGCAGTTTGTGGGGTGGGGAGGGCAATGAGCAGTTCTTC
TRBV14	TRBJ2-1	.	few	CASSPYRVNEQFF	TGTGCCAGCAGCCCTTACAGGGTCAATGAGCAGTTCTTC
TRBV27	TRBJ2-1	.	few	CASSYRNTGSSYNEQFF	TGTGCCAGCAGTTACCGGAATACAGGGAGCTCCTACAATGAGCAGTTCTTC
TRBV11-2	TRBJ2-1	TRBD2	.	CASSLISGGYNEQFF	TGTGCCAGCAGCTTAATTAGCGGGGGATACAATGAGCAGTTCTTC
TRBV7-9	TRBJ2-6	TRBD1	.	CASSFPDRGSSGANVLTF	TGTGCCAGCAGCTTTCCGGACAGGGGAAGCTCTGGGGCCAACGTCCTGACTTTC
TRBV7-9	TRBJ1-2	TRBD1	.	CASSFYDRGYYGYTF	TGTGCCAGCAGCTTTTATGACAGGGGATACTATGGCTACACCTTC
TRBV4-2	TRBJ2-7	TRBD2	.	CASSQYGTTYEQYF	TGTGCCAGCAGCCAGTACGGGACTACTTACGAGCAGTACTTC
TRBV5-6	TRBJ2-7	TRBD1	many	CASSLPDRDDYEQYF	TGTGCCAGCAGCTTACCGGACAGGGACGACTACGAGCAGTACTTC
TRBV24-1	TRBJ2-2	.	.	CATSEWTSGSGELFF	TGTGCCACCAGTGAATGGACCAGCGGGTCCGGGGAGCTGTTTTTT
TRBV7-6	TRBJ2-3	TRBD1	many	CASSLTGTASDTQYF	TGTGCCAGCAGCTTAACAGGGACAGCATCAGATACGCAGTATTTT
TRBV5-1	TRBJ2-2	TRBD1	few	CASSLVDRVIAGELFF	TGCGCCAGCAGCTTGGTGGACAGGGTCATAGCCGGGGAGCTGTTTTTT
TRBV7-6	TRBJ2-5	.	few	CASRKEGGLGPETQYF	TGTGCCAGCAGAAAGGAAGGCGGGTTGGGGCCGGAGACCCAGTACTTC
TRBV6-6	TRBJ1-2	TRBD1	.	CASSDPDRGSDYGYTF	TGTGCCAGCAGTGACCCCGACAGGGGTAGCGACTATGGCTACACCTTC
TRBV25-1	TRBJ2-2	.	.	CASSDWDPERELFF	TGTGCCAGCAGTGATTGGGACCCTGAGCGGGAGCTGTTTTTT
TRBV6-5	TRBJ1-2	.	.	CASSYPGGVGYTF	TGTGCCAGCAGTTACCCGGGAGGAGTTGGCTACACCTTC
TRBV5-1	TRBJ2-5	TRBD1	few	CASSLGQGQETQYF	TGCGCCAGCAGCTTGGGACAGGGCCAAGAGACCCAGTACTTC
TRBV12-3/TRBV12-4	TRBJ2-3	.	few	CASRLGTDTQYF	TGTGCCAGCAGGCTAGGAACAGATACGCAGTATTTT
TRBV7-6	TRBJ2-7	.	medium-sized	CASSSGGQYYEQYF	TGTGCCAGCAGCTCCGGGGGGCAGTACTACGAGCAGTACTTC
TRBV7-9	TRBJ2-7	TRBD1	.	CASSAFVMGQGDEQYF	TGTGCCAGCAGCGCCTTTGTAATGGGACAGGGTGACGAGCAGTACTTC
TRBV20-1	TRBJ2-3	.	.	CSARVDRSSTDTQYF	TGCAGTGCTAGAGTGGATAGATCTAGCACAGATACGCAGTATTTT